Sequencing of this T cell receptor beta chain was carried out in a study of T cells after yellow fever vaccination. About the research overall: Each low-cell-number fraction was prepared by means of SMART-Seq v4 Ultra Low Input.

By 5'RACE template switching, TCR cDNA was produced, with a universal primer site and UMIs added in the process. A single record per CDR3 protein comes from TCRdb applying MiXCR to the 5' RACE reads. The sample contains 350,000 to 450,000 distinct CDR3 sequences, about 6.2% of which appear only once. This TCR was recovered from a man younger than 40 who received the YFV17D yellow fever vaccine. The sample in question was PBMCs, obtained 5 days after the yellow fever booster vaccination.

The CDR3 nucleotides read TGCGCCACCGTTAGCGGGAGGGCCTGGGATACGCAGTATTTT. Translated, it gives CATVSGRAWDTQYF. The genes are TRBV10-2 and TRBJ2-3; TRBD2 matches at 11 bases. Germline V gives CDR1 WSHSY, CDR2 SAAADI. The CDR3 has 14 amino acids. V lost 10 bases to trimming and J lost 6 bases; unmatched junction nucleotides: 9.